This TCR beta chain was documented in a study of T-cell memory formation after mild COVID-19. Germline values: CDR1 SGHTA, CDR2 FQGNSA. This CDR3 has 13 residues. The V gene lost 4 bases and the J gene lost 4 bases, with 10 bases spanning the gap. This clonotype came up many times. In TCRdb, the 5' RACE reads were re-called with MiXCR into one record per CDR3 protein. There are around 300,000 distinct CDR3 sequences in the sample; over 15% occur only once, and about 21% lies in the top ten. The chain joins TRBV7-2 to TRBJ1-2; the D is unclear. The sequencing input was PBMCs or a T cell subset sorted from them (not recorded which). The TCR was taken from a man between 18 and 35 years old who had mild COVID-19 (a few samples of this study predate the infection). Cell type and time point are not known. The CDR3 protein is CASSSTFGYGYTF. The CDR3 bases are TGTGCCAGCAGCTCGACGTTTGGCTATGGCTACACCTTC.